This entry features one TCR beta chain sequence. Assay: immunoSEQ multiplex PCR; the TCRdb copy retains only in-frame clones and omits some. The sample yields about 240,000 clones, approximately 86% seen once. These data are taken from a study of blood T cell repertoires in COVID-19. Whole-study context: Researchers got acute and convalescent COVID-19 samples from the United States, Italy and Spain. Nucleic acid was either cDNA or gDNA, and it came from T cells, B-cell-depleted T cells, or PBMCs.

The sequencing input was peripheral blood. This clonotype originated in a human donor in a cohort sampled during active COVID-19.

The CDR3 loop reads CASMTGAGMETQYF. In nucleotides, the CDR3 is TGCGCCAGCATGACAGGGGCGGGTATGGAGACCCAGTACTTC. This chain connects TRBV5-1 to TRBJ2-5, with TRBD1 matching 8 bases. CDR3 length: 14 amino acids. Germline V gene data show CDR1 as SGHRS and CDR2 as YFSETQ. V was clipped by 6 bases and J by 5 bases; unmatched bases: 9. Based on the CDR3 plus reference TRBV5-1 and TRBJ2-5, the full variable domain is KAGVTQTPRYLIKTRGQQVTLSCSPISGHRSVSWYQQTPGQGLQFLFEYFSETQRNKGNFPGRFSGRQFSNSRSEMNVSTLELGDSALYLCASMTGAGMETQYFGPGTRLLVL.